The source of this T cell receptor beta chain is a study of T cell changes during pregnancy in multiple sclerosis. Assay used: immunoSEQ multiplex PCR; TCRdb lists only in-frame clones, some missing. The sample includes 55,000 to 70,000 clones, 93% of them seen just once. V was trimmed by 5 bases and J by 4 bases, leaving 18 bases between them. CDR1 SGHDN and CDR2 FVKESK come from the germline V gene. This CDR3 is 15 amino acids long. The chain uses TRBV14 and TRBJ2-7; maybe TRBD2 (6 bases). This specimen was peripheral blood, taken after pregnancy. The receptor's source is a female donor with multiple sclerosis, enrolled in a pregnancy study. CDR3 residues: CASSLAKGRGYEQYF. CDR3 coding DNA: TGTGCCAGCAGCTTAGCCAAGGGACGGGGGTACGAGCAGTACTTC.